These 15 T cell receptor beta chains were sequenced from one sample in a study of cytomegalovirus exposure and HLA in healthy donors. Method: immunoSEQ multiplex PCR; TCRdb's copy keeps in-frame clones and lacks some. This table holds some 120,000 clones, around nine tenths found once. What was sequenced was PBMCs. Receptor source: a woman aged 18-35 years in good health and CMV-seronegative.

This chain uses TRBV6-1 with TRBJ2-7, with TRBD1 matching over 11 bases. This CDR3 contains 15 residues. V shed 7 bases and J 5 bases; nucleotides not matched to a gene: 10. The germline V gene has CDR1 MNHNS and CDR2 SASEGT. CDR3 coding DNA: TGTGCCAGCACCCGCTTATGGGGACAGGGGGACGAGCAGTACTTC. Protein sequence: CASTRLWGQGDEQYF.

The rearrangement links TRBV11-3 to TRBJ2-1; 8 nucleotides line up with TRBD1. The CDR3 has 15 amino acids. In germline, CDR1 is SGHNT, CDR2 YENEEA. V dropped 5 bases and J dropped 1; count of bases not matched to a gene: 4. Here the CDR3 reads CASSPRDRSYNEQFF. Here the CDR3 DNA reads TGTGCCAGCAGCCCCCGGGACAGGTCCTACAATGAGCAGTTCTTC.

This chain links TRBV4-1 with TRBJ2-1, with D perhaps matching TRBD2 (6 bases). V was trimmed by 0 bases and J by 2 bases, leaving 14 bases between them. The CDR3 spans 17 residues. Germline lookup yields CDR1 MGHRA and CDR2 YSYEKL. The CDR3 here is CASSQDETGAPYNEQFF. CDR3 nucleotide sequence: TGCGCCAGCAGCCAAGATGAGACGGGAGCCCCCTACAATGAGCAGTTCTTC.

V and J are TRBV20-1 and TRBJ1-2; a weak D match, TRBD1 (6 bases). The CDR3 is 11 amino acids. Deletions cut 0 bases from V and 8 bases from J, with 7 bases between. CDR1 is DFQATT and CDR2 is SNEGSKA in the germline V gene (reference sequence). This chain's CDR3 is CSAREGAGYTF. The CDR3 nucleotides read TGCAGTGCTAGAGAGGGGGCGGGCTACACCTTC.

The chain links TRBV7-9 to TRBJ1-1; unclear D gene. In germline, CDR1 is SEHNR, CDR2 FQNEAQ (reference sequence). This CDR3 comprises 12 residues. Trimming took 5 bases from V and 7 from J, leaving 11 bases between them. The CDR3 here is CASSPLGGEAFF. The CDR3 nucleotides are TGTGCCAGCAGCCCCTTAGGAGGTGAAGCTTTCTTT.

CDR3 amino acids: CASNEGLALRAETQYF. Written as DNA, the CDR3 is TGCGCCAGCAACGAAGGTCTAGCCCTACGCGCAGAGACCCAGTACTTC. The rearrangement joins TRBV10-2 to TRBJ2-5; a weak D match, TRBD2 (5 bases). CDR3 size: 16 residues. V was clipped by 7 bases and J by 4 bases, with 22 bases between them. CDR1 is WSHSY, CDR2 SAAADI, per germline.

The chain has TRBV6-5 and TRBJ2-1, with D maybe TRBD1 (5 bases). The V gene lost 2 bases and the J gene lost 0 bases, with 11 bases spanning the gap. There are 16 residues in the CDR3. The germline CDR1 and CDR2 sequences are MNHEY and SVGAGI. In nucleotides, the CDR3 is TGTGCCAGCAGTTACGAAGGGGTATACTCCTACAATGAGCAGTTCTTC. This translates into CASSYEGVYSYNEQFF.

This CDR3 is CASSPRTSGMQYF. CDR3 coding DNA: TGTGCCAGCAGCCCCCGGACTAGCGGGATGCAGTATTTT. This chain links TRBV7-2 with TRBJ2-3; TRBD2 agrees at 12 bases. CDR1 SGHTA and CDR2 FQGNSA come from the germline V gene. This CDR3 region has 13 residues. The V segment lost 5 bases and the J segment 11 bases; nucleotides outside the gene matches: 5.

The CDR3 reads CASSLRLSAVETQYF. CDR3 DNA: TGTGCCAGCAGCTTAAGGTTGTCCGCGGTGGAGACCCAGTACTTC. The chain couples TRBV7-9 to TRBJ2-5; D not certain. The CDR3 totals 15 residues. Trimming removed 2 bases from V and 5 bases from J, with 15 bases in between. CDR1 SEHNR and CDR2 FQNEAQ come from the germline V gene (reference sequence).

The rearrangement links TRBV11-3 to TRBJ2-7; maybe TRBD2 (6 bases). Trimming removed 3 bases at V and 3 bases at J, with 9 bases between. The CDR3 runs to 13 residues. Germline V gene data show CDR1 as SGHNT and CDR2 as YENEEA. CDR3 amino acids: CASSLPGGYEQYF. The CDR3 DNA follows: TGTGCCAGCAGCTTGCCCGGGGGCTACGAGCAGTACTTC. Full variable domain (remainder filled in from reference TRBV11-3 and TRBJ2-7): EAGVVQSPRYKIIEKKQPVAFWCNPISGHNTLYWYLQNLGQGPELLIRYENEEAVDDSQLPKDRFSAERLKGVDSTLKIQPAELGDSAVYLCASSLPGGYEQYFGPGTRLTVT.

This chain joins TRBV10-1 and TRBJ1-1; a possible D gene is TRBD1 (6 bases). Trimming pared 5 bases from V and 4 bases from J, leaving 17 bases between. CDR3 length equals 15 residues. The germline CDR1 and CDR2 sequences are WNHNN and SYGVQD (reference sequence). The CDR3 spells CASSPGQTFFTEAFF. CDR3 bases: TGCGCCAGCAGTCCGGGACAAACTTTTTTCACTGAAGCTTTCTTT.

This clone was detected only once. V is TRBV27 and J is TRBJ1-2; TRBD1 matches 7 bases. Trimming removed 6 bases from V and 4 bases from J; junction bases left unmatched: 5. CDR3 length: 13 residues. Germline values: CDR1 MNHEY, CDR2 SMNVEV (reference sequence). The CDR3 sequence: CASSGTALYGYTF. CDR3 coding DNA: TGTGCCAGCAGCGGGACAGCACTCTATGGCTACACCTTC.

The CDR3 sequence is CASSLKGTGGVGGYTF. CDR3 bases: TGTGCCAGCAGTTTAAAAGGGACAGGGGGCGTTGGTGGCTACACCTTC. The rearrangement joins TRBV28 to TRBJ1-2; 12 nucleotides match TRBD1. The CDR3 consists of 16 residues. The germline V gene encodes CDR1 MDHEN and CDR2 SYDVKM. V was clipped by 2 bases and J by 7 bases; unmatched bases: 8.

The genes are TRBV10-3 and TRBJ2-7; 11 nucleotides agree with TRBD2. With V trimmed by 0 bases and J by 6 bases, 7 bases remained unmatched. CDR1 is ENHRY and CDR2 is SYGVKD in the germline V gene. The CDR3 has 16 amino acids. The CDR3 DNA reads TGTGCCATCAGTGAGTCGAGTTTTACTAGCGGGAGCGAGCAGTACTTC. Encoded protein: CAISESSFTSGSEQYF.

The chain joins TRBV7-9 to TRBJ1-1; D might be TRBD1 (6 bases). V was pared by 1 base and J by 0 bases, with 15 bases between. Germline CDR1 is SEHNR and CDR2 is FQNEAQ (reference sequence). The CDR3 runs to 17 residues. In nucleotides, the CDR3 is TGTGCCAGCAGCTTAGAGGGTACAGGGTTAGTGAACACTGAAGCTTTCTTT. Amino acids: CASSLEGTGLVNTEAFF.